A selection of T cell receptor beta chains follows, all from one sample in a study of T-cell reconstitution after alpha-beta-depleted transplantation in children. A single record per CDR3 protein comes from TCRdb applying MiXCR to the PCR reads. The top ten hold 5% of the sample, which has about 870,000 distinct CDR3 sequences, less than 20% seen once. The source material was PBMCs, mostly from graft donor cells, sampled 360 days after TCRalphabeta/CD19-depleted stem cell transplant. The origin of the receptors is a male patient between 10 and 17 years old who had a stem cell transplant for acute lymphoblastic leukemia, so the T cells may come from the graft donor. The CDR3 runs from the conserved cysteine through the conserved F or W. D genes are given only for firm matches. The listing skips clone size in some rows; elsewhere it reads once, few, many or a size class.

CDR3 protein: CASSSRKQREGPTRWDTQYF
CDR3 DNA: TGTGCCAGCAGTTCCCGAAAACAGCGGGAGGGGCCTACCCGGTGGGATACGCAGTATTTT
V gene: TRBV12-3/TRBV12-4
clone size: NA
J gene: TRBJ2-3
D gene: TRBD2

CDR3 protein: CAISGHVTVAGELFF
CDR3 DNA: TGTGCCATCAGTGGCCACGTGACAGTGGCCGGGGAGCTGTTTTTT
V gene: TRBV10-3
clone size: NA
J gene: TRBJ2-2
D gene: NA

CDR3 protein: CASSDTGNTGELFF
CDR3 DNA: TGTGCCAGCAGCGACACAGGGAACACCGGGGAGCTGTTTTTT
V gene: TRBV7-3
clone size: few
J gene: TRBJ2-2
D gene: NA

CDR3 protein: CASRTGAPAEQYF
CDR3 DNA: TGTGCCAGCAGAACAGGGGCCCCGGCCGAGCAGTACTTC
V gene: TRBV12-3/TRBV12-4
clone size: few
J gene: TRBJ2-7
D gene: TRBD1

CDR3 protein: CSVEGGDREQFF
CDR3 DNA: TGCAGCGTTGAAGGGGGAGACCGGGAGCAGTTCTTC
V gene: TRBV29-1
clone size: NA
J gene: TRBJ2-1
D gene: NA

CDR3 protein: CASGEGRTDTQYF
CDR3 DNA: TGTGCCAGCGGCGAGGGTCGCACAGATACGCAGTATTTT
V gene: TRBV7-3
clone size: NA
J gene: TRBJ2-3
D gene: NA

CDR3 protein: CASSPTYGNTEAFF
CDR3 DNA: TGTGCCAGCAGTCCGACGTATGGGAACACTGAAGCTTTCTTT
V gene: TRBV6-1
clone size: few
J gene: TRBJ1-1
D gene: NA

CDR3 protein: CASSPLRTGDIQYF
CDR3 DNA: TGCGCCAGCAGCCCTTTGAGGACAGGGGACATTCAGTACTTC
V gene: TRBV5-1
clone size: many
J gene: TRBJ2-4
D gene: TRBD1

CDR3 protein: CASSLGGMISTDTQYF
CDR3 DNA: TGTGCCAGCAGCTTAGGTGGCATGATTAGCACAGATACGCAGTATTTT
V gene: TRBV11-2
clone size: NA
J gene: TRBJ2-3
D gene: NA

CDR3 protein: CATSRDGPNGYNEQFF
CDR3 DNA: TGTGCCACCAGCAGAGATGGCCCGAATGGATACAATGAGCAGTTCTTC
V gene: TRBV15
clone size: few
J gene: TRBJ2-1
D gene: NA

CDR3 protein: CASSLGRGGLNTEAFF
CDR3 DNA: TGTGCCAGCAGTCTTGGTCGGGGGGGATTGAACACTGAAGCTTTCTTT
V gene: TRBV4-2
clone size: NA
J gene: TRBJ1-1
D gene: NA

CDR3 protein: CASSPRGAQSAETQYF
CDR3 DNA: TGTGCCAGCAGCCCCCGGGGGGCCCAGTCGGCTGAGACCCAGTACTTC
V gene: TRBV7-9
clone size: NA
J gene: TRBJ2-5
D gene: NA

CDR3 protein: CASSPGLAGVVGYEQYF
CDR3 DNA: TGTGCCAGCAGCCCGGGACTAGCGGGAGTGGTCGGATACGAGCAGTACTTC
V gene: TRBV12-3/TRBV12-4
clone size: many
J gene: TRBJ2-7
D gene: TRBD2

CDR3 protein: CASSLIRGASTDTQYF
CDR3 DNA: TGTGCCAGCAGCTTAATTAGGGGCGCTAGCACAGATACGCAGTATTTT
V gene: TRBV7-8
clone size: few
J gene: TRBJ2-3
D gene: NA

CDR3 protein: CASSSGLAAQETQYF
CDR3 DNA: TGTGCCAGTAGTTCGGGACTAGCGGCCCAAGAGACCCAGTACTTC
V gene: TRBV5-1
clone size: many
J gene: TRBJ2-5
D gene: TRBD2

CDR3 protein: CASSFTGTPYGYTF
CDR3 DNA: TGTGCCAGCAGCTTCACCGGGACACCGTATGGCTACACCTTC
V gene: TRBV5-4
clone size: NA
J gene: TRBJ1-2
D gene: NA

CDR3 protein: CASRGAGTENEQFF
CDR3 DNA: TGTGCCAGCAGAGGTGCCGGGACAGAAAATGAGCAGTTCTTC
V gene: TRBV6-1
clone size: NA
J gene: TRBJ2-1
D gene: TRBD1

CDR3 protein: CSATDRGKNIQYF
CDR3 DNA: TGCAGTGCTACGGACAGGGGCAAAAACATTCAGTACTTC
V gene: TRBV20-1
clone size: few
J gene: TRBJ2-4
D gene: TRBD1

CDR3 protein: CASSKRKFTRWEQYF
CDR3 DNA: TGTGCCAGCAGCAAAAGAAAATTTACGAGGTGGGAGCAGTACTTC
V gene: TRBV21-1
clone size: NA
J gene: TRBJ2-7
D gene: NA

CDR3 protein: CASVKDRAYNEQFF
CDR3 DNA: TGTGCCAGCGTCAAGGACAGGGCCTACAATGAGCAGTTCTTC
V gene: TRBV7-2
clone size: NA
J gene: TRBJ2-1
D gene: TRBD1

CDR3 protein: CASSISAGGPEQFF
CDR3 DNA: TGTGCCAGTAGTATTTCGGCGGGAGGGCCCGAGCAGTTCTTC
V gene: TRBV19
clone size: NA
J gene: TRBJ2-1
D gene: TRBD2

CDR3 protein: CASGDGMNTEAFF
CDR3 DNA: TGTGCCAGCGGGGACGGGATGAACACTGAAGCTTTCTTT
V gene: TRBV12-3/TRBV12-4
clone size: few
J gene: TRBJ1-1
D gene: NA

CDR3 protein: CASSSTGWGRPDTQYF
CDR3 DNA: TGTGCCAGCAGCTCCACAGGGTGGGGACGTCCAGATACGCAGTATTTT
V gene: TRBV7-2
clone size: few
J gene: TRBJ2-3
D gene: NA

CDR3 protein: CAASRDRGAGIQYF
CDR3 DNA: TGTGCCGCCAGCAGAGATCGGGGGGCAGGCATTCAGTACTTC
V gene: TRBV15
clone size: NA
J gene: TRBJ2-4
D gene: NA

CDR3 protein: CASSLAGGPVMAEQFF
CDR3 DNA: TGCGCCAGCAGCTTGGCCGGTGGCCCAGTGATGGCTGAGCAGTTCTTC
V gene: TRBV5-1
clone size: NA
J gene: TRBJ2-1
D gene: NA

CDR3 protein: CASSSLAGSTDTQYF
CDR3 DNA: TGCGCCAGCAGCTCGCTAGCGGGGAGCACAGATACGCAGTATTTT
V gene: TRBV5-1
clone size: many
J gene: TRBJ2-3
D gene: TRBD2

CDR3 protein: CASSSYGSYEQYF
CDR3 DNA: TGTGCCAGCAGCTCTTACGGATCCTACGAGCAGTACTTC
V gene: TRBV7-2
clone size: NA
J gene: TRBJ2-7
D gene: NA

CDR3 protein: CASSDRGSHQPQHF
CDR3 DNA: TGTGCCAGCAGTGACAGGGGGAGCCATCAGCCCCAGCATTTT
V gene: TRBV6-1
clone size: NA
J gene: TRBJ1-5
D gene: TRBD1

CDR3 protein: CASSSPDRDDEQFF
CDR3 DNA: TGTGCCAGCAGTTCCCCCGACAGGGACGATGAGCAGTTCTTC
V gene: TRBV6-5
clone size: few
J gene: TRBJ2-1
D gene: TRBD1

CDR3 protein: CATSEWGSPSPYEQYF
CDR3 DNA: TGTGCCACCTCCGAATGGGGCTCGCCCTCCCCCTACGAGCAGTACTTC
V gene: TRBV15
clone size: few
J gene: TRBJ2-7
D gene: NA

CDR3 protein: CASSVAGARSNEQFF
CDR3 DNA: TGCGCCAGCAGCGTGGCGGGGGCTAGGAGCAATGAGCAGTTCTTC
V gene: TRBV5-1
clone size: NA
J gene: TRBJ2-1
D gene: NA

CDR3 protein: CASRWIMAVSYEQYF
CDR3 DNA: TGCGCCAGCAGGTGGATTATGGCAGTCTCCTACGAGCAGTACTTC
V gene: TRBV4-1
clone size: many
J gene: TRBJ2-7
D gene: NA

CDR3 protein: CASSEGAGTYEQYF
CDR3 DNA: TGTGCCAGCAGTGAAGGGGCGGGAACCTACGAGCAGTACTTC
V gene: TRBV2
clone size: few
J gene: TRBJ2-7
D gene: NA

CDR3 protein: CASSQSRGQTMNTEAFF
CDR3 DNA: TGCGCCAGCAGCCAATCCAGGGGGCAAACGATGAACACTGAAGCTTTCTTT
V gene: TRBV4-1
clone size: NA
J gene: TRBJ1-1
D gene: TRBD1

CDR3 protein: CASSSRTDKETQYF
CDR3 DNA: TGTGCCAGCAGCTCCAGGACAGATAAAGAGACCCAGTACTTC
V gene: TRBV7-9
clone size: few
J gene: TRBJ2-5
D gene: NA

CDR3 protein: CASSLLGQGAGGYTF
CDR3 DNA: TGCGCCAGCAGCTTGCTCGGACAGGGGGCAGGGGGCTACACCTTC
V gene: TRBV5-1
clone size: few
J gene: TRBJ1-2
D gene: TRBD1

CDR3 protein: CSVVVGLAGYEQYF
CDR3 DNA: TGCAGCGTTGTAGTTGGACTAGCAGGGTACGAGCAGTACTTC
V gene: TRBV29-1
clone size: NA
J gene: TRBJ2-7
D gene: TRBD2

CDR3 protein: CAISEGPGSYNEQFF
CDR3 DNA: TGTGCCATCAGTGAAGGCCCCGGCTCCTACAATGAGCAGTTCTTC
V gene: TRBV10-3
clone size: NA
J gene: TRBJ2-1
D gene: NA

CDR3 protein: CASSLAVTEFF
CDR3 DNA: TGTGCCAGCAGCTTAGCGGTGACGGAGTTCTTC
V gene: TRBV7-2
clone size: many
J gene: TRBJ2-1
D gene: NA

CDR3 protein: CASTRALTSYEQYF
CDR3 DNA: TGTGCCAGCACGCGGGCCCTCACTTCCTACGAGCAGTACTTC
V gene: TRBV6-2/TRBV6-3
clone size: NA
J gene: TRBJ2-7
D gene: NA

CDR3 protein: CSARTSGGTGELFF
CDR3 DNA: TGCAGTGCTCGGACTAGCGGAGGCACCGGGGAGCTGTTTTTT
V gene: TRBV20-1
clone size: many
J gene: TRBJ2-2
D gene: TRBD2

CDR3 protein: CASSIRTLNNEQFF
CDR3 DNA: TGTGCCAGTAGTATAAGGACCCTGAACAATGAGCAGTTCTTC
V gene: TRBV19
clone size: NA
J gene: TRBJ2-1
D gene: NA

CDR3 protein: CASSLMGQQETQYF
CDR3 DNA: TGTGCCAGCAGCTTAATGGGACAGCAAGAGACCCAGTACTTC
V gene: TRBV7-3
clone size: many
J gene: TRBJ2-5
D gene: TRBD1

CDR3 protein: CASSVGSVVSGIFPGELFF
CDR3 DNA: TGTGCCAGCAGCGTAGGAAGTGTGGTTAGCGGGATTTTTCCCGGGGAGCTGTTTTTT
V gene: TRBV9
clone size: NA
J gene: TRBJ2-2
D gene: TRBD2

CDR3 protein: CASSPKRATGNTIYF
CDR3 DNA: TGTGCCAGCAGCCCCAAAAGAGCCACCGGAAACACCATATATTTT
V gene: TRBV11-2
clone size: many
J gene: TRBJ1-3
D gene: NA